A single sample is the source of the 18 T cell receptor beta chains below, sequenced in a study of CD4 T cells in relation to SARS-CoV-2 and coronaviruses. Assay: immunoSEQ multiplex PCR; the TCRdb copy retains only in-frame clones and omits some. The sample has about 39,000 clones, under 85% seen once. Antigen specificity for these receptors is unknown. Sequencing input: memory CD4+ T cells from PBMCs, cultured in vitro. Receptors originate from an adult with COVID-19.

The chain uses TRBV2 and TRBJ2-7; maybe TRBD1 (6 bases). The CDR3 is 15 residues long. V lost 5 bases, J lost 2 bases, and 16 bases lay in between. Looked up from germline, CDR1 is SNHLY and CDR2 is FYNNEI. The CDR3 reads CASSPLGASAYEQYF. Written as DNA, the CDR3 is TGTGCCAGCAGTCCGTTGGGGGCGAGCGCCTACGAGCAGTACTTC.

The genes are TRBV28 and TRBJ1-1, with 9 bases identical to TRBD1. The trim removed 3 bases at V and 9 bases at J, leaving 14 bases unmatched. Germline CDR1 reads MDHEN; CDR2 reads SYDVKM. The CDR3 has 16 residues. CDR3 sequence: CASSLDRDREYGKAFF. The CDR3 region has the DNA TGTGCCAGCAGTTTGGACCGGGACAGGGAATACGGGAAAGCTTTCTTT.

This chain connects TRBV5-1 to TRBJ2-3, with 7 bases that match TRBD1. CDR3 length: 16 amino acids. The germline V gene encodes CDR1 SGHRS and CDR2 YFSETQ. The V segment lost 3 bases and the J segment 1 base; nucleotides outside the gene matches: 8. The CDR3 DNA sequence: TGCGCCAGCAGCTCTACAGGGGAATTGGGCACAGATACGCAGTATTTT. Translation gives CASSSTGELGTDTQYF.

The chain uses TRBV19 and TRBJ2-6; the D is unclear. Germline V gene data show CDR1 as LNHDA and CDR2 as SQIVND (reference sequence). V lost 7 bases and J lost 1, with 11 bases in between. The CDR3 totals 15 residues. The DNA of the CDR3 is TGTGCCAGTACCCGCCTCGGGTCTGGGGCCAACGTCCTGACTTTC. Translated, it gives CASTRLGSGANVLTF.

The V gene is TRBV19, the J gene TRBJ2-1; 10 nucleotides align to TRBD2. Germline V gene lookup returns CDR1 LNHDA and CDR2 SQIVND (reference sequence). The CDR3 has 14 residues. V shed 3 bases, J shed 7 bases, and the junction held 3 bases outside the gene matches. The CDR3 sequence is CASSISLAGNEQFF. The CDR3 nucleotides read TGTGCCAGTAGTATTTCACTAGCGGGAAATGAGCAGTTCTTC.

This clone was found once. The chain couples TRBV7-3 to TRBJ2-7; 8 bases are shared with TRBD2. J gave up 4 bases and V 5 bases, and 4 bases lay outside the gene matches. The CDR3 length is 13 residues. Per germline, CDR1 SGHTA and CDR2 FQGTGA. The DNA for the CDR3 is TGTGCCAGCAGCACCGGGAGGGAATACGAGCAGTACTTC. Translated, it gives CASSTGREYEQYF.

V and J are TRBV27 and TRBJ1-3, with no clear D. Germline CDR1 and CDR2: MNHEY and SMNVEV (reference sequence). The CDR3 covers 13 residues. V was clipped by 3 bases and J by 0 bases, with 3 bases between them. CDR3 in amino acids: CASSFRSGNTIYF. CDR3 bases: TGTGCCAGCAGTTTCCGCTCTGGAAACACCATATATTTT.

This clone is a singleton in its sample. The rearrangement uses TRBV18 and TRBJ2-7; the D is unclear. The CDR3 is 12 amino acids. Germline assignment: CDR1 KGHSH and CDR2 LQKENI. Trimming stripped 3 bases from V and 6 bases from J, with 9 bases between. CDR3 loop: CASSPVGSEQYF. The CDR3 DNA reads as TGTGCCAGCTCACCCGTAGGTTCCGAGCAGTACTTC.

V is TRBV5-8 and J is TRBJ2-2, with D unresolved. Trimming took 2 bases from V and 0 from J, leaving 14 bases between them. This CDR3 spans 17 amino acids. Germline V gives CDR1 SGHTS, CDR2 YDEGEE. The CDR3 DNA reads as TGTGCCAGCAGCTTCCTCCCCAGAGGAACGAACACCGGGGAGCTGTTTTTT. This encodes CASSFLPRGTNTGELFF.

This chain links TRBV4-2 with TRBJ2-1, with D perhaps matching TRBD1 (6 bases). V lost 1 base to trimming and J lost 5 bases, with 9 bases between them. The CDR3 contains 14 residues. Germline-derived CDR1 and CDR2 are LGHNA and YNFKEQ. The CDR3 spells CASSQVQGNNEQFF. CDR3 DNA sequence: TGTGCCAGCAGCCAAGTACAGGGAAACAATGAGCAGTTCTTC.

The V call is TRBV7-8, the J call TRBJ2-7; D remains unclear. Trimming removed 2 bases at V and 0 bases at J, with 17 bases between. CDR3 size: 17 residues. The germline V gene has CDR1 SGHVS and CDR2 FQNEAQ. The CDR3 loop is CASSLSGWIRSSYEQYF. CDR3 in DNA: TGTGCCAGCAGCTTATCTGGGTGGATTAGGTCCTCCTACGAGCAGTACTTC.

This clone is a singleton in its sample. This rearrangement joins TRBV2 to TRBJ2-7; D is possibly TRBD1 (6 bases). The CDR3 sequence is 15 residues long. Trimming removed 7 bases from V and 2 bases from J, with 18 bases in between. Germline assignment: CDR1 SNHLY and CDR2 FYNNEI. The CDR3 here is CASIMGQDLPYEQYF. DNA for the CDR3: TGTGCCAGCATAATGGGACAAGACCTACCCTACGAGCAGTACTTC.

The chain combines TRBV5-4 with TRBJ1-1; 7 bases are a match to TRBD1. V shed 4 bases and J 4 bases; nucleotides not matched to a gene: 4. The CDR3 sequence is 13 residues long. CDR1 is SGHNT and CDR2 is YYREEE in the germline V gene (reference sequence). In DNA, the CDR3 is TGTGCCAGCAGCAGATCAGGGGGCACTGAAGCTTTCTTT. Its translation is CASSRSGGTEAFF.

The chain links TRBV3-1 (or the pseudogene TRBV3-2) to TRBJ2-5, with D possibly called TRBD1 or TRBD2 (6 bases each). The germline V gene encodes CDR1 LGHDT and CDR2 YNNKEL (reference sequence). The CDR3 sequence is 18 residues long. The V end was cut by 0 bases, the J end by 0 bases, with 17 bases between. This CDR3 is CASSQEGAAGTYQETQYF. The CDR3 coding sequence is TGTGCCAGCAGCCAAGAGGGGGCAGCGGGCACGTACCAAGAGACCCAGTACTTC.

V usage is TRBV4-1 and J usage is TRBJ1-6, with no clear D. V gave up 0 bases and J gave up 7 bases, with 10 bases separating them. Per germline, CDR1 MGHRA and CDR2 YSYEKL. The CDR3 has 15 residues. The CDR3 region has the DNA TGCGCCAGCAGCCAAGAAGAGCAGCTAAATTCACCCCTCCACTTT. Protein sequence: CASSQEEQLNSPLHF.

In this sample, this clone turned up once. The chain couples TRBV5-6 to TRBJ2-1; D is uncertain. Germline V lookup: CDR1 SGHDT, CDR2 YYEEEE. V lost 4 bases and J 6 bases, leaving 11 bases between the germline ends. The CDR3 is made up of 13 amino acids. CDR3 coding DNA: TGTGCCAGCAGCGCGCCCTGGGGCAATGAGCAGTTCTTC. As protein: CASSAPWGNEQFF.

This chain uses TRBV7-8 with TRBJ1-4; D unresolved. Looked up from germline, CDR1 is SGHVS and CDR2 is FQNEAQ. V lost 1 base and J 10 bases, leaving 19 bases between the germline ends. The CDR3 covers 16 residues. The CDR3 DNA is TGTGCCAGCAGCTTAGACGTGGCGCGGCTAGAGGGAAAACTGTTTTTT. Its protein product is CASSLDVARLEGKLFF.

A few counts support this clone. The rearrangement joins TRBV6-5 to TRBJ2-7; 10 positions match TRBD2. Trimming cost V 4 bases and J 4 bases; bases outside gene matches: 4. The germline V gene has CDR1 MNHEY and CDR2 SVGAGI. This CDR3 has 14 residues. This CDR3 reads CASSLASGSYEQYF. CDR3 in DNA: TGTGCCAGCAGTTTAGCTAGCGGGAGTTACGAGCAGTACTTC.